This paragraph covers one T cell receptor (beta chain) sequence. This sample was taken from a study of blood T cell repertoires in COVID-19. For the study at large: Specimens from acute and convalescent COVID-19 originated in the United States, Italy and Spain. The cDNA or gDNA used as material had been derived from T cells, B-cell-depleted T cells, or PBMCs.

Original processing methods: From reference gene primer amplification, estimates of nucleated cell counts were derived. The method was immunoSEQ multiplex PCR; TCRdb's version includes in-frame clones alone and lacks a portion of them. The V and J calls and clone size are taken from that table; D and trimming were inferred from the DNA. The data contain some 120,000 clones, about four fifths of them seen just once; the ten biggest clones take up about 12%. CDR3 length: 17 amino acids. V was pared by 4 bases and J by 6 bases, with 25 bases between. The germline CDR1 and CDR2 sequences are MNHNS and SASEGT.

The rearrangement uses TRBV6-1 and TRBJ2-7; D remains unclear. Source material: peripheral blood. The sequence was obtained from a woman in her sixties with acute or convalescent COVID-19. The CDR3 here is CASSVTPGQNPIGEQYF. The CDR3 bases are TGTGCCAGCAGTGTAACCCCCGGTCAAAACCCCATCGGCGAGCAGTACTTC.